This T cell receptor beta chain was found in a study of blood T cell repertoires in COVID-19. Study summary: In each case, the material was cDNA or gDNA derived from T cells, B-cell-depleted T cells, or PBMCs.

This clone was found once. Authors' analysis steps: Amplification of reference gene primers provided the estimated nucleated cell counts. The table came from immunoSEQ multiplex PCR; TCRdb's copy has only in-frame clones and leaves some out. The V and J calls and clone size were taken over from that table, and D and trimming were inferred from the DNA. The sample lists 120,000 or so clones, about four fifths occurring once. The sequence derives from a man aged 35 to 55 with active or convalescent COVID-19. The source material was peripheral blood.

The CDR3, as DNA: TGCAGCGTTGAAGGCGGGACAGAGTCCTACAATGAGCAGTTCTTC. Protein sequence: CSVEGGTESYNEQFF. V usage is TRBV29-1 and J usage is TRBJ2-1, with D perhaps TRBD1 (7 bases). This CDR3 has 15 amino acids. Germline CDR1 and CDR2: SQVTM and ANQGSEA. V was trimmed by 1 base and J by 1 base, leaving 11 bases between them.